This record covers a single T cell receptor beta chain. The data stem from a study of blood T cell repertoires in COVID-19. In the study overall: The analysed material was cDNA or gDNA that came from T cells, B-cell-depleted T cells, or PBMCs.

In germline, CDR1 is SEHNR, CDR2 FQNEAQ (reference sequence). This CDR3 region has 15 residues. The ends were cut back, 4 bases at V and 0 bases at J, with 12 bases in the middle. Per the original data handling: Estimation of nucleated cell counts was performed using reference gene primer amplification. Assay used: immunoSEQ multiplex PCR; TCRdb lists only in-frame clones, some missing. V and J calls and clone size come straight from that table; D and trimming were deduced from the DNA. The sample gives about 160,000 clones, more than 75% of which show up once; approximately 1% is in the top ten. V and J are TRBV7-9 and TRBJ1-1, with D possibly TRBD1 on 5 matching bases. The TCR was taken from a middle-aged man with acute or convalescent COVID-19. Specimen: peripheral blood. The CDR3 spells CASSSLTELNTEAFF. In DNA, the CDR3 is TGTGCCAGCAGCTCTCTGACAGAACTGAACACTGAAGCTTTCTTT. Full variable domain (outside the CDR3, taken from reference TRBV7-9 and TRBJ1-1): DTGVSQNPRHKITKRGQNVTFRCDPISEHNRLYWYRQTLGQGPEFLTYFQNEAQLEKSRLLSDRFSAERPKGSFSTLEIQRTEQGDSAMYLCASSSLTELNTEAFFGQGTRLTVV.